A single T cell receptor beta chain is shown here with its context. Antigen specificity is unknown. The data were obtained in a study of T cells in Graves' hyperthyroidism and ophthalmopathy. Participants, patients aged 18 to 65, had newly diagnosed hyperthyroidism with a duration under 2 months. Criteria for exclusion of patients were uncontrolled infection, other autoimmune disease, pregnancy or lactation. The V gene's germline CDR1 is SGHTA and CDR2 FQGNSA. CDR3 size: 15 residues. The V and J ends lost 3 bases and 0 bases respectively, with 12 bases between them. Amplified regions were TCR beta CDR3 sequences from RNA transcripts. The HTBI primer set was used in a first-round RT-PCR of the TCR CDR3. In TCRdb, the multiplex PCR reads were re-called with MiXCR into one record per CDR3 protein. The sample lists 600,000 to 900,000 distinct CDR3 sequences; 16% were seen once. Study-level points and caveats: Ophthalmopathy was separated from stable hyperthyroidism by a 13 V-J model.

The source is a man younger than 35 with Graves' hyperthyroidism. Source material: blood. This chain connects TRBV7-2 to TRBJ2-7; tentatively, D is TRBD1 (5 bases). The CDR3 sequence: CASSFIPGSSYEQYF. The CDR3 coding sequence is TGTGCCAGCAGCTTCATACCAGGGTCCTCCTACGAGCAGTACTTC. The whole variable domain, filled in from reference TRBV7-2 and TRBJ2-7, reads GAGVSQSPSNKVTEKGKDVELRCDPISGHTALYWYRQSLGQGLEFLIYFQGNSAPDKSGLPSDRFSAERTGGSVSTLTIQRTQQEDSAVYLCASSFIPGSSYEQYFGPGTRLTVT.